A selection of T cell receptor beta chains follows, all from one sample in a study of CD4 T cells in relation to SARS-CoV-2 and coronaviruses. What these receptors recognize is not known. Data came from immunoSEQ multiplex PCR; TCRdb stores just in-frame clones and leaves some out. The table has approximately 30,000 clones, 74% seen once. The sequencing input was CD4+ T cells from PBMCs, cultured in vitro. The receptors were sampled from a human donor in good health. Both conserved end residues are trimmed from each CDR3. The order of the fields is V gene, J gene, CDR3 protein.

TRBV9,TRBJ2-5,ASSPRPQEETQY
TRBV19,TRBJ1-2,ASSIGIDRAMDRYGYT
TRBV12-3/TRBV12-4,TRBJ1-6,ASRTGYNSPLH
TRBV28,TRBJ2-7,ASSLSGTRGAYEQY
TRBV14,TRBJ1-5,ASSQPNQPQH
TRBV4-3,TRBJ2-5,ASSQDVSGGPQETQY
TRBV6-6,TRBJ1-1,ASRGPGRNTEAF
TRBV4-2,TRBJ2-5,ASSQMGAGGGETQY
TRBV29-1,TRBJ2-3,SAEGLAGVGLSRGGTDTQY
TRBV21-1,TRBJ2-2,ASIPLLGGTLKNTGELF
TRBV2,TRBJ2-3,ASLASISPTDTQY
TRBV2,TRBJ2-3,ASRRDGNGDTQY
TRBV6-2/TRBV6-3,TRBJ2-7,ASSYVRGRSYEQY
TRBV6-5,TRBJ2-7,ASSSHTDIPYEQY
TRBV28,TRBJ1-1,ASKYLRALKNTEAF
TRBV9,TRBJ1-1,ASSVDVGREAF
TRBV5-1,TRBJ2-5,ASSPRPQGLAGGSAQETQY
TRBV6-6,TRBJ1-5,ASSPRGGASGQPQH
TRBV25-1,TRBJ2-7,ASSDFRGRSSYEQY
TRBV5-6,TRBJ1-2,ASSDTGLSGYT
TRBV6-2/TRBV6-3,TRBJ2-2,ASSTPWGGGITGELF
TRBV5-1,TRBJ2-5,ASSPTWGFQETQY
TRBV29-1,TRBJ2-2,SVEFGLAGAQNTGELF
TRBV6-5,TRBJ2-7,ASNLMRGGFGEQY
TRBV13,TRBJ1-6,ASSLGPAPLH